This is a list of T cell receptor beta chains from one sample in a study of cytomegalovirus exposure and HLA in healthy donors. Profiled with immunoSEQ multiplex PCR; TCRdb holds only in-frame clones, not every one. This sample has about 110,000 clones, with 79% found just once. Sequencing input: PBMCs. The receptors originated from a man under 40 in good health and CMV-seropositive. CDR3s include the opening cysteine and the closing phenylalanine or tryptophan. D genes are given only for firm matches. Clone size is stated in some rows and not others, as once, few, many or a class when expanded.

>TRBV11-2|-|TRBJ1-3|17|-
TGTGCCAGCAGCTTCAAGCCAGGGAAAGGGGCTGGAAACACCATATATTTT
CASSFKPGKGAGNTIYF
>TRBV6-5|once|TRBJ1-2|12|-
TGTGCCAGCAGCCCGTACGGCTATGGCTACACCTTC
CASSPYGYGYTF
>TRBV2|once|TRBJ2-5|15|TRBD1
TGTGCCAGCGGCCTGGACAGGGGGATGAGGGAGACCCAGTACTTC
CASGLDRGMRETQYF
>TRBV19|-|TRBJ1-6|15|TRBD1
TGTGCCAGTACCGGTGGGCGGACAGGGGATTCACCCCTCCACTTT
CASTGGRTGDSPLHF
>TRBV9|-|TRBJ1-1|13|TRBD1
TGTGCCAGCAGCGTAGGGACAGGGGGCGCGGCTTTCTTT
CASSVGTGGAAFF
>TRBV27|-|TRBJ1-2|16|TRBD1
TGTGCCAGCAGTTTTTACGGGGGACAGCTTTCAAGGGGCTACACCTTC
CASSFYGGQLSRGYTF
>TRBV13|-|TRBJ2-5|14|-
TGTGCCAGCAGCTTAGGGGGGGCTCAAGAGACCCAGTACTTC
CASSLGGAQETQYF
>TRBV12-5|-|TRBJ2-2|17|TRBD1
TGTGCTAGTGGTTGGACGATGGGACAGGGGTACACCGGGGAGCTGTTTTTT
CASGWTMGQGYTGELFF
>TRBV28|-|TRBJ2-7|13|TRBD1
TGTGCCACCCGGACAGGTGGACGAGGCGAGCAGTACTTC
CATRTGGRGEQYF
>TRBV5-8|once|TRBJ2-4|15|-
TGTGCCAGCAGCTTCCGAGGTATTGGAGGAAACATTCAGTACTTC
CASSFRGIGGNIQYF
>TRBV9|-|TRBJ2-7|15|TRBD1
TGTGCCAGCAGCGACCCATCAGGGGGATCCTACGAGCAGTACTTC
CASSDPSGGSYEQYF
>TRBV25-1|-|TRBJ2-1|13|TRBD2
TGTGCCAGCAGTTTGGGAGGGATGGATGAGCAGTTCTTC
CASSLGGMDEQFF
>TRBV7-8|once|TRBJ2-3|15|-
TGTGCCAGCAGCTTTGACGGGTCTAGCACAGATACGCAGTATTTT
CASSFDGSSTDTQYF
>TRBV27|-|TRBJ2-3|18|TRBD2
TGTGCCAGCAGTTTATATAAGGGGACTAGCAGTAGCACAGATACGCAGTATTTT
CASSLYKGTSSSTDTQYF
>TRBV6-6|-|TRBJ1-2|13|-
TGTGCCAGCAAGGAGGGCGGTGAGAGTGGCTACACCTTC
CASKEGGESGYTF
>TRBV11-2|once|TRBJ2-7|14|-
TGTGCCAGCACCCTACAGATCACCTCCTACGAGCAGTACTTC
CASTLQITSYEQYF
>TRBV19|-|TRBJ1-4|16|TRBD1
TGTGCCAGTAGCAACACACGACAGGGAAAGGGTGAAAAACTGTTTTTT
CASSNTRQGKGEKLFF
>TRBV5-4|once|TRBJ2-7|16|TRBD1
TGTGCCAGCAGCCCAAACCAACGGGACAGGGGGATCGAGCAGTACTTC
CASSPNQRDRGIEQYF
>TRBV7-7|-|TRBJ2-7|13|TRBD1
TGTGCTAGCAGCTTGGACAGGGAATCTGAGCAGTACTTC
CASSLDRESEQYF
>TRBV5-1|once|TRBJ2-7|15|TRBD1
TGCGCCAGCAGCCACGGAGCCGGGACAGGCTACGAGCAGTACTTC
CASSHGAGTGYEQYF
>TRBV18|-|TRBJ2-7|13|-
TGTGCCAGCTCACTCGGCGGGGAGTACGAGCAGTACTTC
CASSLGGEYEQYF
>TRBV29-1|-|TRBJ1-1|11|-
TGCAGCGTTAGGGGGAACACTGAAGCTTTCTTT
CSVRGNTEAFF
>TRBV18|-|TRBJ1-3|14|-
TGTGCCAGCTCTCTTGACAGCTCTGGAAACACCATATATTTT
CASSLDSSGNTIYF
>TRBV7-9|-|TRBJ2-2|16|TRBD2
TGTGCCAGCAGCTCAACCGGGGGGGCTTCCCCCGGGGAGCTGTTTTTT
CASSSTGGASPGELFF
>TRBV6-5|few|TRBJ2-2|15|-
TGTGCCAGCAGTTACCCCCGAGACGGGGCCGGGGAGCTGTTTTTT
CASSYPRDGAGELFF
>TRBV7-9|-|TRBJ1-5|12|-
TGTGCCAGCAGCTTGGGGGGTCAGCCCCAGCATTTT
CASSLGGQPQHF
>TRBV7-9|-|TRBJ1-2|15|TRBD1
TGTGCCAGCAGCTTCTTACAGGGGGAAAAGAATGGCTACACCTTC
CASSFLQGEKNGYTF
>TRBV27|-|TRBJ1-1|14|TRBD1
TGTGCCAGCAGTACTCGACAGGGAACACTGGAAGCTTTCTTT
CASSTRQGTLEAFF
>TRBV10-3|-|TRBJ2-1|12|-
TGTGCCGTCCAAACCCAGGGCAATGAGCAGTTCTTC
CAVQTQGNEQFF
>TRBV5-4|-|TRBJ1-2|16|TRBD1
TGTGCCAGCAGCCCGAAGGCACAGGGGGCACGTAGCGGCTACACCTTC
CASSPKAQGARSGYTF
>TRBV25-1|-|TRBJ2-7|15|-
TGTGCCAGCAGTGGAGACCGGGACTTACTGGACGAGCAGTACTTC
CASSGDRDLLDEQYF
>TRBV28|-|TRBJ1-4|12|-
TGTGCCAGCAGTTTATTCGGTGAAAAACTGTTTTTT
CASSLFGEKLFF
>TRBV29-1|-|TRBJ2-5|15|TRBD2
TGCAGCGTTGGGGTCGCGGGGGGTTGGGAAGAGACCCAGTACTTC
CSVGVAGGWEETQYF
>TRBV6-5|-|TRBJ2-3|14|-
TGTGCCAGCAGGACAGCGCCTAGCACAGATACGCAGTATTTT
CASRTAPSTDTQYF
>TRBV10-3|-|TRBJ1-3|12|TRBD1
TGTGCCACCACAGGGGCCGGAAACACCATATATTTT
CATTGAGNTIYF
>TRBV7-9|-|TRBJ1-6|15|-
TGTGCCAGCAGCTCCTTGGCGGGGGGCGAGTCACCCCTCCACTTT
CASSSLAGGESPLHF
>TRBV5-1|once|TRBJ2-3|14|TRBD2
TGCGCCAGCAGCTTCAGCGGGGGGGCCGGTACGCAGTATTTT
CASSFSGGAGTQYF
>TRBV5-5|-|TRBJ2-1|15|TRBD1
TGTGCCAGCAGCACCGGGACAGGGGGTAACAATGAGCAGTTCTTC
CASSTGTGGNNEQFF
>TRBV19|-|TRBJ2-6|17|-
TGTGCCAGTAGGAGGCTAGCTGCCGACTCTGGGGCCAACGTCCTGACTTTC
CASRRLAADSGANVLTF
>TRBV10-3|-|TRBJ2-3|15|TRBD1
TGTGCCATCAGTGAGTCGACAGGGCGCACAGATACGCAGTATTTT
CAISESTGRTDTQYF
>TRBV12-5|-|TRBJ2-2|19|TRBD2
TGTGCTAGTGGTTTGGTAGTGACTAGCGGGGGGCCCGATACCGGGGAGCTGTTTTTT
CASGLVVTSGGPDTGELFF
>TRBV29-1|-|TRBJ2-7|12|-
TGCAGCGTTGACTTAGGGGGGGACGAGCAGTACTTC
CSVDLGGDEQYF
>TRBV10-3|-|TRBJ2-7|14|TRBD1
TGTGCCATCAGTGAATACTCAACAGGGGGCGAGCAGTACTTC
CAISEYSTGGEQYF